This T cell receptor beta chain appears in the sequencing data of a study of control samples from healthy donors and cancer patients. Sequencing was performed with immunoSEQ multiplex PCR; in TCRdb, only in-frame clones are kept and a portion is missing. The sample consists of approximately 100,000 clones, about 89% of them appearing once. The CDR3 contains 17 residues. Germline values: CDR1 SGHNT, CDR2 YENEEA. The V end was cut by 3 bases, the J end by 2 bases, with 17 bases between. This TCR derives from a man between 60 and 75 years old with lung cancer. The chain links TRBV11-3 to TRBJ2-1, with D uncertain. Sequences were obtained from PBMCs. The CDR3, as DNA: TGTGCCAGCAGCTTCTTTTTTCCGGGCTTAACCTACAATGAGCAGTTCTTC. Its protein is CASSFFFPGLTYNEQFF.